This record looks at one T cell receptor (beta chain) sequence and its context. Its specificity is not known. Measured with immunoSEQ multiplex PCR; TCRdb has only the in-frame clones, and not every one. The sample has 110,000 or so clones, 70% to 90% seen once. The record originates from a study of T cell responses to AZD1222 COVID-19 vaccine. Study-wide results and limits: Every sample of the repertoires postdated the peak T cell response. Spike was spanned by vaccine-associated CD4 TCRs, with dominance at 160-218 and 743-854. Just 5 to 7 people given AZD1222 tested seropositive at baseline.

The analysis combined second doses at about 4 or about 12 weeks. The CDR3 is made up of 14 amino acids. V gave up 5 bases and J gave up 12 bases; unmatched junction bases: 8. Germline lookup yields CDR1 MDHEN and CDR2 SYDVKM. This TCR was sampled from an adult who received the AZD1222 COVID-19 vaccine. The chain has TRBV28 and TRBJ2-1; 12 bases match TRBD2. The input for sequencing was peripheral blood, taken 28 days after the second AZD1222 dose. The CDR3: CASSGLAGYLGQFF. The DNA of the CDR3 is TGTGCCAGCAGTGGACTAGCGGGGTATCTGGGGCAGTTCTTC.